Listed below are T cell receptor beta chains from one sample, sequenced in a study of cytomegalovirus exposure and HLA in healthy donors. Using immunoSEQ multiplex PCR, the repertoire was profiled, and TCRdb retains in-frame clones only, with some absent. The table for this sample gives approximately 150,000 clones. The sample comprised PBMCs. The receptors were gathered from a woman between 50 and 59 years old in good health and CMV-seronegative. Both conserved end residues are part of each CDR3. The D gene is left open where the match is weak.

J gene,D gene,V gene,CDR3 protein,CDR3 DNA
TRBJ2-7,TRBD2,TRBV5-6,CASSPLRTSGIYEQYF,TGTGCCAGCAGCCCACTCAGGACTAGCGGGATCTACGAGCAGTACTTC
TRBJ2-3,TRBD2,TRBV5-8,CASSLGGRGSDTQYF,TGTGCCAGCAGCTTAGGAGGGAGGGGATCAGATACGCAGTATTTT
TRBJ2-7,-,TRBV28,CASSLGRSVEQYF,TGTGCCAGCAGTTTGGGTCGCAGCGTCGAGCAGTACTTC
TRBJ2-7,TRBD1,TRBV18,CASSTRGNLYEQYF,TGTGCCAGCTCCACCAGGGGGAATCTCTACGAGCAGTACTTC
TRBJ2-5,-,TRBV5-1,CASSAQGSQETQYF,TGCGCCAGCAGCGCACAGGGCTCGCAAGAGACCCAGTACTTC
TRBJ2-7,-,TRBV28,CASSPLAESSYEQYF,TGTGCCAGCAGTCCCTTAGCGGAAAGCTCCTACGAGCAGTACTTC
TRBJ2-1,-,TRBV11-3,CASSAGQSYNEQFF,TGTGCCAGCAGCGCAGGACAGTCCTACAATGAGCAGTTCTTC
TRBJ1-2,-,TRBV9,CASSVGEHGYTF,TGTGCCAGCAGCGTAGGGGAGCATGGCTACACCTTC
TRBJ2-7,TRBD1,TRBV28,CASGVQGAAYEQYF,TGTGCCAGCGGTGTACAGGGGGCAGCCTACGAGCAGTACTTC
TRBJ2-7,TRBD1,TRBV28,CASSGTGGTHEQYF,TGTGCCAGCAGTGGGACAGGGGGCACCCACGAGCAGTACTTC
TRBJ2-5,TRBD1,TRBV11-2,CASSFTGEETRYF,TGTGCCAGCAGCTTTACAGGGGAAGAGACCCGGTACTTC
TRBJ2-2,TRBD1,TRBV5-1,CASSSAGTGLGRVGELFF,TGCGCCAGCAGCTCGGCCGGGACAGGGCTGGGTCGGGTCGGGGAGCTGTTTTTT
TRBJ2-1,-,TRBV7-6,CASSLAGRGYNEQFF,TGTGCCAGCAGCTTAGCAGGAAGGGGATACAATGAGCAGTTCTTC
TRBJ2-1,TRBD2,TRBV2,CASRGTSGGYEQFF,TGTGCCAGCAGGGGGACTAGCGGGGGCTATGAGCAGTTCTTC
TRBJ1-2,-,TRBV7-2,CASSLGEYGYTF,TGTGCCAGCAGCTTAGGCGAGTATGGCTACACCTTC
TRBJ2-7,-,TRBV7-6,CASSRSVNGYEQYF,TGTGCCAGCAGTCGGAGCGTGAACGGCTACGAGCAGTACTTC
TRBJ2-1,-,TRBV28,CASKGGGSYNEQFF,TGTGCCAGCAAGGGCGGTGGGAGCTACAATGAGCAGTTCTTC
TRBJ1-5,-,TRBV30,CAWTQGSNQPQHF,TGTGCCTGGACCCAGGGAAGCAATCAGCCCCAGCATTTT
TRBJ1-6,-,TRBV11-1,CASSLAMNGDSPLHF,TGTGCCAGCAGCTTAGCGATGAACGGAGATTCACCCCTCCACTTT
TRBJ1-1,-,TRBV18,CASSISPRDRYSDTEAFF,TGTGCCAGCTCAATATCCCCCCGTGACAGATATTCCGACACTGAAGCTTTCTTT
TRBJ2-7,-,TRBV27,CASSQGTLATGEQYF,TGTGCCAGCAGCCAAGGGACACTCGCCACAGGGGAGCAGTACTTC
TRBJ1-1,-,TRBV5-6,CASSLGAVNTEAFF,TGTGCCAGCAGCTTGGGGGCCGTGAACACTGAAGCTTTCTTT
TRBJ2-1,-,TRBV28,CASRRQNEQFF,TGTGCCAGCAGACGTCAGAATGAGCAGTTCTTC
TRBJ2-1,TRBD2,TRBV5-4,CASSLEASGEQFF,TGTGCCAGCAGCTTGGAAGCTAGCGGTGAGCAGTTCTTC
TRBJ2-2,-,TRBV2,CASHWAGPNTGELFF,TGTGCCAGTCACTGGGCAGGGCCAAACACCGGGGAGCTGTTTTTT
TRBJ2-3,TRBD1,TRBV5-1,CASSLDQGDTDTQYF,TGCGCCAGCAGCTTGGATCAGGGGGACACAGATACGCAGTATTTT
TRBJ1-2,-,TRBV4-3,CASSPRRGSNYGYTF,TGCGCCAGCAGCCCTCGGCGCGGGAGCAACTATGGCTACACCTTC
TRBJ2-5,TRBD1,TRBV5-6,CASSWTGVPETQYF,TGTGCCAGCAGCTGGACAGGGGTACCGGAGACCCAGTACTTC
TRBJ2-7,-,TRBV7-9,CASSFPSSYEQYF,TGTGCCAGCAGCTTTCCGAGCTCCTACGAGCAGTACTTC